The 29 T cell receptor beta chains below were found in one sample sequenced in a study of blood T cells in healthy people across ages. PCR was performed a second time for about 6 to 12 cycles using a sample-barcoded 5' primer and a J-beta primer mix. TCRdb redid the calling of the 5' RACE reads with MiXCR, one entry per CDR3 protein. This sample has about 670,000 distinct CDR3 sequences, with roughly 41% found just once. The sample taken for sequencing was blood. These receptors all stem from a man older than 75 in good health.

On this clonotype itself: This may arise from a read error, as a much more abundant clone is one base away. The chain has TRBV7-2 and TRBJ2-3, with D possibly matching TRBD2 (6 bases). V was cut by 2 bases and J by 2 bases, with 8 bases left in between. Germline V CDR1 and CDR2: SGHTA, FQGNSA. This CDR3 is built from 14 residues. The CDR3 spells CASSLRTTTDTQYF. Written as DNA, the CDR3 is TGTGCCAGCAGCTTAAGGACTACCACAGATACGCAGTATTTT. The full variable domain, its missing parts supplied by reference TRBV7-2 and TRBJ2-3, is GAGVSQSPSNKVTEKGKDVELRCDPISGHTALYWYRQSLGQGLEFLIYFQGNSAPDKSGLPSDRFSAERTGGSVSTLTIQRTQQEDSAVYLCASSLRTTTDTQYFGPGTRLTVL.

The chain is built from TRBV24-1 and TRBJ2-1; 7 bases align to TRBD2. CDR1 and CDR2 from the germline V gene are KGHDR and SFDVKD. Germline trimming cut 2 bases from V and 0 bases from J; bases unmatched to any gene: 9. The CDR3 length is 18 residues. CDR3 nucleotide sequence: TGTGCCACCAGTGATTCTCTCGCGCGGGAGAGCTCCTACAATGAGCAGTTCTTC. Amino acid sequence: CATSDSLARESSYNEQFF.

This clonotype was picked up many times. V usage is TRBV7-2 and J usage is TRBJ2-1, with a possible D match to TRBD2 (6 bases). The germline CDR1 and CDR2 sequences are SGHTA and FQGNSA. The CDR3 loop spans 15 amino acids. Trimming removed 5 bases from V and 10 bases from J, with 21 bases in between. The CDR3 nucleotides are TGTGCCAGCAGCCCTACGGGTAATAGCGGCGGGGAGCAGTTCTTC. This sequence encodes CASSPTGNSGGEQFF.

This clonotype was observed a few times. The chain combines TRBV5-1 with TRBJ1-1, with no clear D. The V end lost 1 base, the J end lost 3 bases, and 7 bases lay between the germline ends. This CDR3 is 13 amino acids long. CDR1 is SGHRS and CDR2 is YFSETQ in the germline V gene. In nucleotides, the CDR3 is TGCGCCAGCAGCTTGTCTCTAGACACTGAAGCTTTCTTT. Translation gives CASSLSLDTEAFF.

There are many counts of this clonotype. This chain connects TRBV12-3 or TRBV12-4 to TRBJ2-6, with D perhaps matching TRBD1 or TRBD2 (5 bases each). V lost 7 bases and J 2 bases, leaving 15 bases between the germline ends. The CDR3 sequence is 16 residues long. CDR3 DNA: TGTGCCAGCACCATGCGAGGGGTGGCTGGGGCCAACGTCCTGACTTTC. As protein: CASTMRGVAGANVLTF.

The rearrangement links TRBV4-1 to TRBJ2-1; the D gene is possibly TRBD1 (5 bases). Trimming took off 1 base at V and 6 bases at J, with 16 bases between the two ends. Germline CDR1 reads MGHRA; CDR2 reads YSYEKL. The CDR3 length is 16 residues. The CDR3 DNA follows: TGCGCCAGCAGCCAAGGTTTTGGGGCAGGGTCCAATGAGCAGTTCTTC. Encoded protein: CASSQGFGAGSNEQFF.

V and J are TRBV27 and TRBJ2-7; TRBD2 aligns across 8 bases. CDR3 length: 15 residues. Germline trimming cut 4 bases from V and 5 bases from J; bases unmatched to any gene: 10. Germline V gives CDR1 MNHEY, CDR2 SMNVEV (reference sequence). The CDR3 DNA follows: TGTGCCAGCAGTTCTCCCGGGAGGGCTCTCGACGAGCAGTACTTC. Translating it yields CASSSPGRALDEQYF.

Many counts were recorded for this clonotype. The rearrangement links TRBV24-1 to TRBJ2-1; 11 positions agree with TRBD1. The CDR3 runs 17 residues. Trimming removed 3 bases from V and 6 bases from J; junction bases left unmatched: 9. The germline CDR1 and CDR2 sequences are KGHDR and SFDVKD. The CDR3 DNA reads as TGTGCCACCAGTGATCCACAACCGGGACAGGGGGTCAATGAGCAGTTCTTC. Translated: CATSDPQPGQGVNEQFF.

This clonotype was picked up many times. The J gene is TRBJ2-1, the V gene TRBV11-3; possible D gene TRBD1, 6 bases. V was shortened by 4 bases and J by 0 bases, with 16 bases between the two germline ends. This CDR3 contains 17 residues. Germline V gene data show CDR1 as SGHNT and CDR2 as YENEEA. The CDR3 DNA follows: TGTGCCAGCAGCTCATTAACAGGGAGTTCCTCCTACAATGAGCAGTTCTTC. Translated, it gives CASSSLTGSSSYNEQFF.

This clonotype was counted a few times. A clone one base away is much larger, so this may be a read error. The V gene is TRBV6-6, the J gene TRBJ2-7; D assignment may be TRBD1 or TRBD2 (6 bases each). The CDR3 is 16 amino acids. V lost 0 bases to trimming and J lost 7 bases, with 19 bases between them. Looked up from germline, CDR1 is MNHNY and CDR2 is SVGAGI (reference sequence). This chain's CDR3 is CASSYSDPGAYNEQYF. CDR3 in DNA: TGTGCCAGCAGTTACTCTGATCCGGGGGCCTACAATGAGCAGTACTTC.

The chain is built from TRBV5-5 and TRBJ2-2, with 10 nucleotides matching TRBD2. This CDR3 is built from 17 residues. Trimming at V came to 4 bases and at J to 2 bases, leaving 8 bases not matched to a gene. Germline V CDR1 and CDR2: SGHKS, YYEKEE (reference sequence). CDR3 sequence: CASSPLPSGGNTGELFF. CDR3 in DNA: TGTGCCAGCAGCCCTCTCCCTAGCGGGGGTAACACCGGGGAGCTGTTTTTT.

Remarks on this clonotype: Possible read error: a much larger clone is one base away. This chain uses TRBV29-1 with TRBJ2-7; D ambiguous. Germline CDR1 reads SQVTM; CDR2 reads ANQGSEA. The CDR3 length is 14 residues. Between the trimmed V and J ends, which lost 4 bases and 6 bases, there was a span of 19 bases. CDR3 sequence (DNA): TGCAGCGTTGGACATAGAGGAGCAGCTGGCGAGCAGTACTTC. Translating it yields CSVGHRGAAGEQYF.

This clonotype was seen ten or more times. CDR3 residues: CSVRLEISTDTQYF. The DNA of the CDR3 is TGCAGCGTCCGACTTGAAATAAGCACAGATACGCAGTATTTT. The rearrangement joins TRBV29-1 to TRBJ2-3; D uncertain. With 6 bases removed from V and 0 bases from J, the gap between germline ends came to 13 bases. This CDR3 contains 14 residues. CDR1 is SQVTM, CDR2 ANQGSEA, per germline.

The chain links TRBV3-1 to TRBJ1-2; D is unresolved. In germline, CDR1 is LGHDT, CDR2 YNNKEL (reference sequence). Trimming took off 2 bases at V and 5 bases at J, with 12 bases between the two ends. The CDR3 covers 14 residues. The CDR3 sequence is CASSQLDRYYGYTF. The CDR3 DNA reads as TGTGCCAGCAGCCAATTAGACCGGTATTATGGCTACACCTTC.

This rearrangement joins TRBV2 to TRBJ1-5; D is unresolved. The germline gives CDR1 SNHLY, CDR2 FYNNEI. There are 14 residues in the CDR3. The V and J ends lost 6 bases and 4 bases respectively, with 13 bases between them. This chain's CDR3 is CASRPEGSNQPQHF. CDR3 DNA: TGTGCCAGCAGGCCAGAGGGAAGTAATCAGCCCCAGCATTTT.

This clonotype appeared many times. The CDR3 DNA follows: TGCGCCAGCAGCCAAGATGCCAGGACAGGGTATGAGCAGTTCTTC. Encoded protein: CASSQDARTGYEQFF. The gene calls are TRBV4-3 and TRBJ2-1; 8 bases align to TRBD1. The V gene's germline CDR1 is LGHNA and CDR2 YSLEER. The length of the CDR3 is 15 residues. V gave up 0 bases and J gave up 8 bases; unmatched junction bases: 6.

This clonotype appeared a single time. The rearrangement joins TRBV6-2 or TRBV6-3 to TRBJ1-2; no clear D. Germline V gene sequence: CDR1 MNHEY, CDR2 SVGEGT. V lost 4 bases and J lost 1, with 10 bases in between. This CDR3 has 14 residues. The CDR3 sequence: CASSSAGHNYGYTF. DNA of the CDR3: TGTGCCAGCAGTTCCGCGGGTCATAACTATGGCTACACCTTC.

The chain recombines TRBV7-2 with TRBJ1-2, with D unresolved. Trimming took off 1 base at V and 7 bases at J, with 13 bases between the two ends. The V gene's germline CDR1 is SGHTA and CDR2 FQGNSA. The length of the CDR3 is 14 residues. CDR3 coding DNA: TGTGCCAGCAGCTTAGATCCCGGTGGCTCTGGCTACACCTTC. Protein: CASSLDPGGSGYTF.

This clonotype has at least ten counts. The rearrangement uses TRBV20-1 and TRBJ2-7; D may be TRBD2 (5 bases). The germline V gene encodes CDR1 DFQATT and CDR2 SNEGSKA (reference sequence). With 5 bases removed from V and 2 bases from J, the gap between germline ends came to 13 bases. The CDR3 is 13 residues long. CDR3 sequence: CSALPGNPYEQYF. The CDR3 DNA follows: TGCAGTGCTCTACCCGGGAACCCCTACGAGCAGTACTTC.

This clonotype was detected a few times. The chain combines TRBV6-2 or TRBV6-3 with TRBJ2-3; D uncertain. The CDR3 consists of 14 residues. Germline assignment: CDR1 MNHEY and CDR2 SVGEGT. Trimming removed 0 bases at V and 6 bases at J, with 10 bases between. The CDR3: CASSYSIGSDTQYF. CDR3 nucleotide sequence: TGTGCCAGCAGTTACTCGATTGGTTCTGATACGCAGTATTTT.

The table lists this clonotype with a few counts. The CDR3 loop reads CSAGQGRIDEQYF. The CDR3 DNA sequence: TGCAGTGCTGGACAGGGGCGAATAGATGAGCAGTACTTC. The gene calls are TRBV20-1 and TRBJ2-5, with 9 bases matching TRBD1. The CDR3 totals 13 residues. Germline CDR1 and CDR2: DFQATT and SNEGSKA (reference sequence). The ends lost 5 bases at V and 11 bases at J; junction bases unmatched: 12.

The V gene is TRBV3-1, the J gene TRBJ2-5, with D possibly matching TRBD1 (6 bases). The germline V gene has CDR1 LGHDT and CDR2 YNNKEL (reference sequence). The CDR3 has 15 residues. Trimming removed 2 bases from V and 0 bases from J, with 10 bases in between. CDR3 amino acids: CASSQPTGNQETQYF. The CDR3 nucleotides are TGTGCCAGCAGCCAACCGACAGGTAACCAAGAGACCCAGTACTTC.

With respect to this clonotype: The junction departs from the called germline gene at one end, perhaps through a read error. The gene calls are TRBV7-2 and TRBJ2-3; no reliable D call. The CDR3 covers 12 residues. The germline gives CDR1 SGHTA, CDR2 FQGNSA. CDR3: CASSPTLDTQYF. CDR3 DNA: TGTGCTAGCAGCCCAACACTCGATACGCAGTATTTT.

The CDR3 loop is CASSQALASGANVLTF. The DNA for the CDR3 is TGCGCCAGCAGCCAAGCCTTGGCTTCTGGGGCCAACGTCCTGACTTTC. The V gene is TRBV4-3, the J gene TRBJ2-6, with D uncertain. This CDR3 has 16 residues. Trimming pared 1 base from V and 1 base from J, leaving 8 bases between. CDR1 LGHNA and CDR2 YSLEER come from the germline V gene.

CDR3 residues: CASSGGGVLAEAFF. In DNA form, the CDR3 reads TGTGCCAGCAGTGGGGGAGGGGTTTTGGCTGAAGCTTTCTTT. This chain uses TRBV6-1 with TRBJ1-1, with D tentatively TRBD1 (5 bases). Trimming cost V 4 bases and J 6 bases, with 15 bases left between them. This CDR3 has 14 amino acids. From germline, CDR1 is MNHNS and CDR2 SASEGT.

The gene calls are TRBV14 and TRBJ2-1; the match to TRBD2 covers 9 bases. Germline CDR1 reads SGHDN; CDR2 reads FVKESK. V lost 0 bases and J lost 7; bases outside the gene matches: 10. There are 17 residues in the CDR3. CDR3 protein: CASSQDLAGGPLNEQFF. DNA of the CDR3: TGTGCCAGCAGCCAAGATTTGGCGGGAGGGCCTCTAAATGAGCAGTTCTTC. Full variable domain (rest looked up from reference TRBV14 and TRBJ2-1): EAGVTQFPSHSVIEKGQTVTLRCDPISGHDNLYWYRRVMGKEIKFLLHFVKESKQDESGMPNNRFLAERTGGTYSTLKVQPAELEDSGVYFCASSQDLAGGPLNEQFFGPGTRLTVL.

The rearrangement joins TRBV6-6 to TRBJ1-2; D unclear. CDR3 size: 14 residues. The V gene's germline CDR1 is MNHNY and CDR2 SVGAGI (reference sequence). V was pared by 0 bases and J by 10 bases, with 15 bases between. The CDR3 loop reads CASSYSFQRNVYTF. The CDR3 DNA reads as TGTGCCAGCAGTTACTCGTTCCAGAGGAACGTCTACACCTTC.

V gene TRBV19 combines with J gene TRBJ1-1; D remains ambiguous. Germline V gene sequence: CDR1 LNHDA, CDR2 SQIVND (reference sequence). This CDR3 is 13 amino acids long. V was trimmed by 5 bases and J by 3 bases, leaving 10 bases between them. In nucleotides, the CDR3 is TGTGCCAGTAGTGGAGGGTGGTACACTGAAGCTTTCTTT. Protein: CASSGGWYTEAFF.

This clonotype has only a few counts. The chain combines TRBV9 with TRBJ2-7; D perhaps matches TRBD1 (6 bases). The CDR3 contains 15 residues. Germline CDR1 and CDR2: SGDLS and YYNGEE. Trimming shortened V by 4 bases and J by 5 bases, and 19 bases separated the two germline ends. The CDR3 loop reads CASSSQQGRADEQYF. The CDR3 DNA sequence: TGTGCCAGCAGCTCGCAACAGGGAAGGGCAGACGAGCAGTACTTC.